These 2 T cell receptor beta chains came from one sample sequenced in a study of a mutant IDH1 vaccine in newly diagnosed glioma. Specified time point: week 11, during vaccination. Vaccination comprised doses that each held 300 ug of mutant IDH1 20-mer peptide, plus topical imiquimod. Their cognate antigens are unknown. Only in-frame clones appear in the TCRdb table, and some are missing; sequencing was by immunoSEQ multiplex PCR. Of some 120,000 clones listed, just under 80% are singletons. This specimen was PBMCs, taken from a glioma patient whose treatment included an IDH1 peptide vaccine. The receptors derive from a man in his forties with glioma.

The chain employs TRBV7-9 and TRBJ1-2; D call uncertain. Germline-derived CDR1 and CDR2 are SEHNR and FQNEAQ (reference sequence). The V end lost 5 bases, the J end lost 4 bases, and 17 bases lay between the germline ends. This CDR3 has 15 residues. DNA of the CDR3: TGTGCCAGCAGCCACGCCGTGGAGGGCGGCTATGGCTACACCTTC. Amino acids: CASSHAVEGGYGYTF. The whole variable domain, remainder taken from reference TRBV7-9 and TRBJ1-2, is DTGVSQNPRHKITKRGQNVTFRCDPISEHNRLYWYRQTLGQGPEFLTYFQNEAQLEKSRLLSDRFSAERPKGSFSTLEIQRTEQGDSAMYLCASSHAVEGGYGYTFGSGTRLTVV.

The chain carries TRBV6-6 and TRBJ2-5; D perhaps matches TRBD2 (7 bases). CDR3 size: 13 residues. The germline V and J ends were trimmed by 6 bases and 4 bases, with 12 bases remaining between them. CDR1 is MNHNY, CDR2 SVGAGI, per germline (reference sequence). CDR3 coding DNA: TGTGCCAGCAGGGAGGGGGGGGTAGAGACCCAGTACTTC. This translates into CASREGGVETQYF.